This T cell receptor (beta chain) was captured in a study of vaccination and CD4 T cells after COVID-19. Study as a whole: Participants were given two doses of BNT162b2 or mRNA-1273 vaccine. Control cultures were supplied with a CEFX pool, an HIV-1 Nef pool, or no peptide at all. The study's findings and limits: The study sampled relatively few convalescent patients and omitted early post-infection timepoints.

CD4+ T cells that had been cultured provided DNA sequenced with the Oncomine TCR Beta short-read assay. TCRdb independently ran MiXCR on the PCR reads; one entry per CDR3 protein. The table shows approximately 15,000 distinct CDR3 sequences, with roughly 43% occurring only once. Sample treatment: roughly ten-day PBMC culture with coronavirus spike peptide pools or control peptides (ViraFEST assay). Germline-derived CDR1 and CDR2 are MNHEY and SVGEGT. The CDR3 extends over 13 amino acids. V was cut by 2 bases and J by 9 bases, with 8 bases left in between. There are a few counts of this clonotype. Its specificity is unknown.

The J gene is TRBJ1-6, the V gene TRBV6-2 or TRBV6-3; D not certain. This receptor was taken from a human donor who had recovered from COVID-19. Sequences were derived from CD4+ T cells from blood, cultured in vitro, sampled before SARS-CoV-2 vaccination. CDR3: CASSYLGSSPLHF. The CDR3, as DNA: TGTGCCAGCAGTTACCTGGGTAGTTCACCCCTCCACTTT.